This T cell receptor (beta chain) comes out of a study of cytomegalovirus exposure and HLA in healthy donors. General observations from the study: As was reported, the classifier diagnosed cytomegalovirus status with high specificity and sensitivity.

The V and J ends lost 5 bases and 0 bases, in that order; junction bases with no gene match: 16. Germline CDR1 is SGHVS and CDR2 is FNYEAQ. The CDR3 runs 19 residues. Method: immunoSEQ multiplex PCR; TCRdb's copy keeps in-frame clones and lacks some. The table records about 120,000 clones, 86% of them present only once. With regard to this clone: Its specificity is unknown.

This receptor was taken from a man aged 18 to 30 in good health and CMV-seronegative. The V and J genes are TRBV7-6 and TRBJ2-7; 10 bases are a match to TRBD2. Sequencing was done on a sample of PBMCs. CDR3 protein: CASSQEASGGLVSSYEQYF. The DNA of the CDR3 is TGTGCCAGCAGCCAAGAGGCTAGCGGGGGCCTCGTGAGCTCCTACGAGCAGTACTTC.